Below, 10 T cell receptor beta chains from the same sample are listed, as sequenced in a study of OX40 agonist ivuxolimab in advanced cancers. Library preparation employed the immunoSEQ multiplex PCR assay. Not all clones reach the TCRdb copy of this immuneACCESS table, which keeps in-frame sequences only. Checked studies attribute under half of the gap to unresolved V genes and leave the rest unexplained. The sample has tens of thousands of clones on record, roughly 87% of them singletons. Less than 25% of the sample is in the top ten clones. Specimen: CD4+ or CD8+ T cells sorted from blood, collected in a trial of the OX40 agonist ivuxolimab. Every receptor here comes from an adult with an advanced solid tumor such as melanoma, head and neck, liver or kidney cancer.

This clone is medium-sized in the sample. This chain joins TRBV6-6 and TRBJ2-5; TRBD1 might be the D (5 bases). Germline loops: CDR1 MNHNY, CDR2 SVGAGI (reference sequence). The CDR3 spans 13 residues. V dropped 6 bases and J dropped 3 bases, with 11 bases sitting between them. DNA of the CDR3: TGTGCCAGCAGCGCGACAGAAGAAGAGACCCAGTACTTC. Its protein product is CASSATEEETQYF.

The chain recombines TRBV2 with TRBJ1-1; 7 bases are a match to TRBD1. This CDR3 is built from 14 residues. V trimming: 7 bases; J trimming: 10 bases; junction bases outside the gene matches: 15. The germline V gene encodes CDR1 SNHLY and CDR2 FYNNEI. The CDR3 DNA sequence: TGTGCCAGCACCCCAACAGGAAGGGGGCCGGGAGCTTTCTTT. Protein product: CASTPTGRGPGAFF.

The genes are TRBV7-3 and TRBJ2-1; weak D call: TRBD1 (6 bases). Deletions cut 6 bases from V and 9 bases from J, with 15 bases between. The CDR3 has 13 amino acids. Germline V lookup: CDR1 SGHTA, CDR2 FQGTGA. As DNA, the CDR3 is TGTGCCAGCAGTACAGGGTCCGCTGGTGAGCAGTTCTTC. As protein: CASSTGSAGEQFF.

V is TRBV10-3 and J is TRBJ2-7; TRBD1 aligns across 8 bases. Trimming cost V 3 bases and J 2 bases; bases outside gene matches: 12. This CDR3 is 17 amino acids long. Germline CDR1 is ENHRY and CDR2 is SYGVKD. CDR3 residues: CAISDKVGGQVTYEQYF. The CDR3, as DNA: TGTGCCATCAGTGACAAAGTCGGGGGACAGGTTACCTACGAGCAGTACTTC.

This chain joins TRBV7-3 and TRBJ1-2; a possible D gene is TRBD1 (5 bases). The germline V and J ends were trimmed by 5 bases and 2 bases, with 12 bases remaining between them. Germline V gene sequence: CDR1 SGHTA, CDR2 FQGTGA. The CDR3 has 14 residues. The CDR3 region is CASSARGGNYGYTF. CDR3 in DNA: TGTGCCAGCAGCGCGAGGGGCGGCAACTATGGCTACACCTTC.

The rearrangement joins TRBV28 to TRBJ1-2; 11 bases map to TRBD1. CDR1 and CDR2 from the germline V gene are MDHEN and SYDVKM. Losses at the gene ends were 7 bases for V and 8 bases for J; bases not matched to a gene: 6. The CDR3 covers 13 residues. The CDR3 sequence: CASTWTGGAGYTF. CDR3 in DNA: TGTGCCAGCACATGGACAGGGGGCGCCGGCTACACCTTC.

The gene calls are TRBV6-5 and TRBJ2-7, with D possibly TRBD1 on 5 matching bases. This CDR3 is 13 amino acids long. V lost 0 bases to trimming and J lost 6 bases, with 9 bases between them. In germline, CDR1 is MNHEY, CDR2 SVGAGI. This CDR3 reads CASSYSGVGEQYF. The CDR3 coding sequence is TGTGCCAGCAGTTACTCAGGGGTAGGCGAGCAGTACTTC.

The J gene is TRBJ2-3, the V gene TRBV28; D assignment may be TRBD1 or TRBD2 (5 bases each). Trimming shortened V by 7 bases and J by 6 bases, and 20 bases separated the two germline ends. The CDR3 covers 15 residues. The germline CDR1 and CDR2 sequences are MDHEN and SYDVKM. CDR3 in DNA: TGTGCCAGCACCCCCCGGGGCGGCTCCGGGGATACGCAGTATTTT. Translating it yields CASTPRGGSGDTQYF.

The sample holds a few counts of this clone. At one of its ends the junction is not consistent with the germline gene, which may arise from a read error. Here the CDR3 reads CASSLTSGPQDTQYF. CDR3 DNA: TGTGCTAGCAGCCTGACTAGCGGCCCGCAAGATACGCAGTATTTT. The rearrangement joins TRBV7-7 to TRBJ2-3; TRBD2 matches at 9 bases. The CDR3 runs to 15 residues. Germline CDR1 is SSHAT and CDR2 is FNYEAQ (reference sequence).

J is TRBJ1-6 and V is TRBV6-6; D is possibly TRBD1 (6 bases). The germline V gene encodes CDR1 MNHNY and CDR2 SVGAGI (reference sequence). Deletions cut 6 bases from V and 4 bases from J, with 10 bases between. The CDR3 contains 14 residues. The CDR3 region is CASSPGQYNSPLHF. The CDR3 nucleotides are TGTGCCAGCAGCCCCGGACAGTATAATTCACCCCTCCACTTT.